This T cell receptor beta chain was documented in a study of shared clonotypes between healthy human individuals. The method was immunoSEQ multiplex PCR; TCRdb's version includes in-frame clones alone and lacks a portion of them. The sample contains around 500,000 clones, approximately 82% of which appear only once. In its sample, this clone was seen a few times. The CDR3 length is 14 residues. Germline loops: CDR1 MDHEN, CDR2 SYDVKM. The J segment lost 5 bases and the V segment lost 8 bases, leaving 11 bases of the junction unmatched. The sequenced material came from PBMCs. The TCR originated in a woman aged 40-49 years in good health. Some clones in this sample may be carry-over from other donors' samples. The V gene is TRBV28, the J gene TRBJ1-2, with 7 bases identical to TRBD1. CDR3 coding DNA: TGTGCCAGCTTTGGCAGGGGGGGCGGGTATGGCTACACCTTC. It translates to CASFGRGGGYGYTF.